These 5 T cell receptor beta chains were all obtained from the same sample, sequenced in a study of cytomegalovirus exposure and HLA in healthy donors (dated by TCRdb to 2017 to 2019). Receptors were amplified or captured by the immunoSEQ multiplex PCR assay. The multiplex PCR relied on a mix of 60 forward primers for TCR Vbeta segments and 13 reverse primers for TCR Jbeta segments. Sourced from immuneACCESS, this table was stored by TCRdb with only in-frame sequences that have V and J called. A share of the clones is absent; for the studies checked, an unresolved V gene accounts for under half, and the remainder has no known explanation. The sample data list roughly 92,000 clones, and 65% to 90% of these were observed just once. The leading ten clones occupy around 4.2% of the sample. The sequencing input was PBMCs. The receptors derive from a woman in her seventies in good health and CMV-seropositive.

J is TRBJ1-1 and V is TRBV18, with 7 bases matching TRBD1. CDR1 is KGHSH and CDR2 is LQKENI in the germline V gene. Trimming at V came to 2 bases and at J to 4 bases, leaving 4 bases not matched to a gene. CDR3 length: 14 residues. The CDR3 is CASSPETGSTEAFF. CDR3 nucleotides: TGTGCCAGCTCACCAGAGACAGGGAGCACTGAAGCTTTCTTT.

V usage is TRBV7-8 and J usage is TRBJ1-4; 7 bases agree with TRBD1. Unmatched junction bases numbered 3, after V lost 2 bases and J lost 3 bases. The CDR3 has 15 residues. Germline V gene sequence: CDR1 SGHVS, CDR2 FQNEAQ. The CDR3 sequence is CASSLLGGPNEKLFF. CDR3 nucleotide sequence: TGTGCCAGCAGCTTATTAGGGGGCCCTAATGAAAAACTGTTTTTT.

The CDR3 sequence is CASSEDRNSPLHF. Here the CDR3 DNA reads TGTGCCAGCAGTGAGGACAGGAATTCACCCCTCCACTTT. This sequence joins TRBV2 and TRBJ1-6; TRBD1 agrees at 7 bases. CDR3 size: 13 residues. Trimming at V came to 3 bases and at J to 7 bases, leaving 0 bases not matched to a gene. Germline V gene lookup returns CDR1 SNHLY and CDR2 FYNNEI.

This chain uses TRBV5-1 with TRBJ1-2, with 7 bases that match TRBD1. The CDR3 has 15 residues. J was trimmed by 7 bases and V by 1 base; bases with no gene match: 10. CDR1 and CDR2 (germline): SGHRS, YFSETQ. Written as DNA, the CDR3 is TGCGCCAGCAGCTTGCTGACAGGGACGGATGGTGGCTACACCTTC. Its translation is CASSLLTGTDGGYTF.

The CDR3 sequence is CASSQDSAGAQPQHF. The CDR3, as DNA: TGCGCCAGCAGCCAAGATTCGGCAGGGGCTCAGCCCCAGCATTTT. The chain has TRBV4-3 and TRBJ1-5; a weak D match, TRBD1 (6 bases). This CDR3 contains 15 residues. Germline CDR1 LGHNA, CDR2 YSLEER. Trimming took 0 bases from V and 6 from J, leaving 12 bases between them.